The sequence of this T cell receptor (beta chain) was determined in a study of blood T cell repertoires in COVID-19. Germline V CDR1 and CDR2: MDHEN, SYDVKM. Trimming stripped 5 bases from V and 4 bases from J, with 20 bases between. The CDR3 runs 16 residues. Per the original data handling: Amplification of reference gene primers provided the estimated nucleated cell counts. Produced via immunoSEQ multiplex PCR; TCRdb's table is partial and in-frame only. The DNA was the basis for D and trimming; V, J and clone size are from that table. The repertoire holds under 150,000 clones, approximately 88% seen once, with 5.5% in the top ten. The table lists this clone with a count of one.

This receptor was taken from a man aged 40-55 years with acute COVID-19. The sequencing sample was made of PBMCs or T cells enriched from blood (not recorded which). The chain links TRBV28 to TRBJ1-1; weak D call: TRBD1 (5 bases). CDR3 sequence reads: CASSPAGALGGTEAFF. As DNA, the CDR3 is TGTGCCAGCAGTCCCGCCGGGGCTCTGGGGGGCACTGAAGCTTTCTTT.